This T cell receptor (beta chain) appears in the sequencing data of a study of human T cells and chemical hapten exposure. Broader study findings: The study found expanded TCRs formed significantly more large CDR3 similarity clusters than controls. TCRs at high frequency, those above 1 in 1000, did not change with DPC sensitization.

The trim removed 6 bases at V and 0 bases at J, leaving 4 bases unmatched. The germline gives CDR1 SQVTM, CDR2 ANQGSEA. The CDR3 runs to 14 residues. The library attached unique molecular identifiers to individual cDNA molecules. Using its own MiXCR run on the RACE reads, TCRdb lists one record per CDR3 protein. Here the sample spans about 82,000 distinct CDR3 sequences, under 11% being singletons. The sample's time point: patch test 2, 6 weeks after DPC sensitization. Noted treatment: therapeutic diphenylcyclopropenone sensitization with weekly scalp DPC. Patients had alopecia, were aged 18 to 70, and were not pregnant. This clonotype was recorded many times. What it binds is unknown.

This clonotype was obtained from a woman between 50 and 59 years old with alopecia areata. Some clones in this sample may be carry-over from other donors' samples. The material was whole blood, obtained in connection with sensitization to the hapten diphenylcyclopropenone (DPC). The V and J genes are TRBV29-1 and TRBJ1-3; 8 bases map to TRBD1. CDR3: CSVRQGSSGNTIYF. The CDR3 DNA sequence: TGCAGCGTCCGACAGGGGAGCTCTGGAAACACCATATATTTT.